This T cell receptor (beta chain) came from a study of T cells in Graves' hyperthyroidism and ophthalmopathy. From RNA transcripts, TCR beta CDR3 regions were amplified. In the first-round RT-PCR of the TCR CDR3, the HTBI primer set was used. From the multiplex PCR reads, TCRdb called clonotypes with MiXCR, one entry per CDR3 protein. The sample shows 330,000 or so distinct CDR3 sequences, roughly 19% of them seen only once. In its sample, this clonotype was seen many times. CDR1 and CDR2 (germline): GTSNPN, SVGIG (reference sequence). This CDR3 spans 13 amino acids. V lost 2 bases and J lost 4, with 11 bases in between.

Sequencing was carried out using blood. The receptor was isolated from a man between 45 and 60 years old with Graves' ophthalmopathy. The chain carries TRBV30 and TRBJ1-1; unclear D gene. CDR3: CAWSMDSATEAFF. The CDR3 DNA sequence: TGTGCCTGGAGTATGGATTCCGCCACTGAAGCTTTCTTT.